This T cell receptor beta chain was retrieved from a study of blood T cell repertoires in COVID-19. Study as a whole: Samples taken during acute and convalescent COVID-19 were collected in the United States, Italy and Spain. The analysed material was cDNA or gDNA that came from T cells, B-cell-depleted T cells, or PBMCs.

Germline V gene sequence: CDR1 ENHRY, CDR2 SYGVKD. This CDR3 region has 14 residues. V was shortened by 7 bases and J by 1 base, with 10 bases between the two germline ends. Per the authors' pipeline: Scientists estimated how many nucleated cells there were by amplifying reference gene primers. Here immunoSEQ multiplex PCR was the method, and the copy in TCRdb shows in-frame clones only, minus some. Clone size and V and J calls were adopted from that table, with D and trimming inferred from the DNA. This table holds fewer than 400,000 clones, approximately 82% found once. This chain joins TRBV10-3 and TRBJ2-2; D unclear. The TCR originated in a man aged 25-40 years with active or convalescent COVID-19. Sequencing used peripheral blood. This CDR3 reads CAINGAVNTGELFF. CDR3 DNA sequence: TGTGCCATCAATGGTGCAGTGAACACCGGGGAGCTGTTTTTT.